This is a list of T cell receptor beta chains from one sample in a study of blood T cell repertoires in COVID-19. The method was immunoSEQ multiplex PCR; TCRdb's version includes in-frame clones alone and lacks a portion of them. The table has some 250,000 clones, approximately 86% seen once; the top ten hold 2.5% to 3.5%. Material: PBMCs or T cells enriched from blood (not recorded which). These receptors were collected from a woman in her 40s with acute COVID-19. Both conserved end residues are part of each CDR3. Each record gives: V gene, J gene, D gene, clone size, CDR3 protein, CDR3 DNA. D genes are given only for firm matches. Rows give clone size only sometimes, using once, few, many, or a class for an expanded clone.

TRBV5-4	TRBJ2-2	TRBD1	NA	CASSSGQGAVTGELFF	TGTGCCAGCAGCTCCGGACAGGGGGCAGTCACCGGGGAGCTGTTTTTT
TRBV5-1	TRBJ2-1	TRBD1	NA	CASSLSGQGVPISGSNYNEQFF	TGCGCCAGCAGCTTGTCGGGACAGGGGGTTCCGATTAGCGGGAGTAACTACAATGAGCAGTTCTTC
TRBV7-2	TRBJ2-3	TRBD2	NA	CASSLRATSGTITDTQYF	TGTGCCAGCAGCCTGCGGGCGACTAGCGGGACCATCACAGATACGCAGTATTTT
TRBV2	TRBJ2-1	TRBD2	NA	CASSEIWSSGRKGNEQFF	TGTGCCAGCAGTGAAATTTGGTCTAGCGGGAGAAAAGGCAATGAGCAGTTCTTC
TRBV9	TRBJ2-7	NA	NA	CASSVEGHISYEQYF	TGTGCCAGCAGCGTAGAGGGACATATCTCCTACGAGCAGTACTTC
TRBV24-1	TRBJ2-1	NA	few	CATSVSGQRGNEQFF	TGTGCCACCAGTGTCAGCGGTCAAAGGGGGAATGAGCAGTTCTTC
TRBV12-3/TRBV12-4	TRBJ2-5	NA	NA	CASTVSPSETQYF	TGTGCCAGCACCGTGAGCCCATCAGAGACCCAGTACTTC
TRBV9	TRBJ2-3	NA	NA	CASRGGDTQYF	TGTGCCAGCAGGGGGGGAGATACGCAGTATTTT
TRBV5-1	TRBJ2-5	NA	NA	CASSWGSGGQETQYF	TGCGCCAGCAGCTGGGGAAGCGGCGGGCAAGAGACCCAGTACTTC
TRBV5-4	TRBJ1-5	NA	NA	CASSLGPLSDQPQHF	TGTGCCAGCAGCTTGGGGCCCTTAAGCGATCAGCCCCAGCATTTT
TRBV9	TRBJ1-5	TRBD1	NA	CASSVGGTGFEPQHF	TGTGCCAGCAGCGTAGGAGGGACAGGGTTTGAGCCCCAGCATTTT
TRBV27	TRBJ2-7	TRBD1	few	CASSLSDRDGEQYF	TGTGCCAGCAGTTTATCGGACAGGGATGGCGAGCAGTACTTC
TRBV5-1	TRBJ2-3	TRBD2	NA	CASSIYNGRGSDTQYF	TGCGCCAGCAGCATTTATAACGGGAGGGGGTCAGATACGCAGTATTTT
TRBV24-1	TRBJ1-2	NA	NA	CATSDFGSVNGYTF	TGTGCCACCAGTGATTTTGGCAGTGTAAATGGCTACACCTTC
TRBV11-1	TRBJ1-5	NA	NA	CASSLVPGEPQHF	TGTGCCAGCAGCTTAGTCCCCGGTGAGCCCCAGCATTTT
TRBV28	TRBJ1-2	NA	NA	CASRDFYGYTF	TGTGCCAGCAGGGACTTCTATGGCTACACCTTC
TRBV3-1/TRBV3-2	TRBJ2-1	NA	NA	CASSQDVGDNEQFF	TGTGCCAGCAGCCAAGATGTCGGGGACAATGAGCAGTTCTTC
TRBV24-1	TRBJ2-3	NA	NA	CATSESGRYTDTQYF	TGTGCCACCAGTGAGAGCGGAAGATACACAGATACGCAGTATTTT
TRBV9	TRBJ2-3	TRBD2	NA	CASSSRQSGLASTDTQYF	TGTGCCAGCAGCAGCCGCCAGTCGGGACTAGCGAGCACAGATACGCAGTATTTT
TRBV5-5	TRBJ2-1	NA	NA	CASSPATSIAFF	TGTGCCAGCAGCCCCGCAACTAGTATCGCGTTCTTC
TRBV30	TRBJ2-7	NA	NA	CAWSVARPYEQYF	TGTGCCTGGAGTGTTGCCAGGCCCTACGAGCAGTACTTC
TRBV3-1/TRBV3-2	TRBJ1-2	NA	NA	CASSQEDGGYTF	TGTGCCAGCAGCCAAGAAGACGGGGGCTACACCTTC
TRBV9	TRBJ1-4	TRBD1	NA	CASSAGTEHEKLFF	TGTGCCAGCAGCGCCGGGACAGAACATGAAAAACTGTTTTTT
TRBV7-3	TRBJ2-7	TRBD1	NA	CASRPNVQGGKQYF	TGTGCCAGCAGACCCAACGTACAGGGGGGCAAGCAGTACTTC
TRBV13	TRBJ2-3	TRBD2	NA	CASSPGTSGATDTQYF	TGTGCCAGCAGCCCCGGGACTAGCGGGGCCACAGATACGCAGTATTTT
TRBV4-1	TRBJ2-3	TRBD2	NA	CASSLSGAGGQADTQYF	TGCGCCAGCAGCCTATCGGGGGCGGGAGGGCAGGCAGATACGCAGTATTTT
TRBV9	TRBJ2-3	TRBD2	NA	CASSGTSGSGTDTQYF	TGTGCCAGCAGCGGAACTAGCGGGAGTGGGACAGATACGCAGTATTTT
TRBV5-1	TRBJ2-7	TRBD2	NA	CASSPLGTSGEQYF	TGCGCCAGCTCTCCACTCGGGACTAGCGGCGAGCAGTACTTC
TRBV14	TRBJ2-7	TRBD2	once	CASSQVFPGLARSYEQYF	TGTGCCAGCAGCCAAGTTTTTCCGGGACTAGCGAGATCCTACGAGCAGTACTTC
TRBV13	TRBJ2-7	TRBD1	NA	CASSLAGQGAEQYF	TGTGCCAGCAGCTTAGCCGGCCAGGGGGCCGAGCAGTACTTC
TRBV2	TRBJ2-1	TRBD2	NA	CASSELSSSGSYNEQFF	TGTGCCAGCAGTGAACTTTCGAGTAGCGGGAGCTACAATGAGCAGTTCTTC
TRBV5-1	TRBJ1-1	NA	NA	CASRRQAVMSTEAFF	TGCGCCAGCAGAAGACAGGCGGTGATGTCCACTGAAGCTTTCTTT
TRBV5-6	TRBJ1-1	TRBD1	NA	CASSFARNRGRIEAFF	TGTGCCAGCAGCTTCGCGCGAAACAGGGGGCGAATTGAAGCTTTCTTT
TRBV10-1	TRBJ2-2	NA	NA	CASSATGTGELFF	TGCGCCAGCAGTGCCACAGGGACCGGGGAGCTGTTTTTT
TRBV19	TRBJ1-1	TRBD1	NA	CASSFQGDTEAFF	TGTGCCAGTAGTTTTCAGGGGGACACTGAAGCTTTCTTT
TRBV9	TRBJ2-5	TRBD2	NA	CASSVFGTSRETQYF	TGTGCCAGCAGCGTATTTGGGACTAGCAGAGAGACCCAGTACTTC
TRBV5-8	TRBJ1-4	TRBD1	NA	CASSEGQGATNEKLFF	TGTGCCAGCAGCGAGGGACAGGGGGCAACTAATGAAAAACTGTTTTTT
TRBV24-1	TRBJ2-2	NA	NA	CATSELRDTANTGELFF	TGTGCCACCAGTGAGCTAAGGGACACCGCGAACACCGGGGAGCTGTTTTTT
TRBV6-5	TRBJ1-3	NA	NA	CASRLDNSGNTIYF	TGTGCCAGCAGACTAGACAACTCTGGAAACACCATATATTTT
TRBV7-9	TRBJ1-2	TRBD1	NA	CASSLDRTYGYTF	TGTGCCAGCAGTTTGGACAGGACCTATGGCTACACCTTC
TRBV5-1	TRBJ1-6	NA	NA	CASSAHPDNSPLHF	TGCGCCAGCAGCGCCCATCCAGATAATTCACCCCTCCACTTT
TRBV5-1	TRBJ1-2	TRBD1	NA	CASSLEQGEYGYTF	TGCGCCAGCAGCTTGGAACAGGGGGAGTATGGCTACACCTTC